These T cell receptor beta chains were read from a single sample in a study of early T cells in non-severe SARS-CoV-2 infection. In TCRdb, the 5' RACE reads were re-called with MiXCR into one record per CDR3 protein. The sample lists tens of thousands of distinct CDR3 sequences, about 12% occurring once. Sequencing was done on a sample of whole blood. The source is an adult who was a healthcare worker with PCR-confirmed SARS-CoV-2 infection or an uninfected control (not recorded which). Both conserved end residues are part of each CDR3. D genes are given only for firm matches. Clone size is given for some rows only: seen once, a few or many times, or a class if the clone is expanded.

v_call	clone_size	j_call	d_call	cdr3_nt	cdr3_aa
TRBV10-3	many	TRBJ2-2	NA	TGTGCCATCCGGACGGAAAACACCGGGGAGCTGTTTTTT	CAIRTENTGELFF
TRBV6-2/TRBV6-3	many	TRBJ2-1	NA	TGTGCCAGCAGTGCCAGTCACGAGCAGTTCTTC	CASSASHEQFF
TRBV12-5	NA	TRBJ2-1	NA	TGTGCTAGTGGTTTGAGGCTGAAGCAGTTCTTC	CASGLRLKQFF
TRBV5-5	few	TRBJ2-3	NA	TGTGCCAGCAGCTTGGCCGGGGGCGGCACAGATACGCAGTATTTT	CASSLAGGGTDTQYF
TRBV5-1	many	TRBJ1-4	NA	TGCGCCAGCAGCTTGGCTTTGGGCCGCGAAAAACTGTTTTTT	CASSLALGREKLFF
TRBV11-2	NA	TRBJ1-2	NA	TGTGCCAGCAGCACCATTTTTCGGGACTATGGCTACACCTTC	CASSTIFRDYGYTF
TRBV24-1	many	TRBJ2-1	TRBD1	TGTGCCACCAGACAGACAGGGGACTCTATCGATGAGCAGTTCTTC	CATRQTGDSIDEQFF
TRBV4-2	few	TRBJ2-1	TRBD2	TGTGCCAGCAGCCAAGTTAGCGGGGGGGCCATTGGTTCAGGCAATGAGCAGTTCTTC	CASSQVSGGAIGSGNEQFF
TRBV24-1	NA	TRBJ1-5	TRBD1	TGTGCCACCAGTGGGAGGACAGGGAACCAGCCCCAGCATTTT	CATSGRTGNQPQHF
TRBV6-1	many	TRBJ2-6	NA	TGTGCCAGCAGTGAATCGGTCAGCTCTGGGGCCAACGTCCTGACTTTC	CASSESVSSGANVLTF
TRBV5-1	many	TRBJ2-5	NA	TGCGCCAGCAGCTTGCGAGCGGACCAAGAGACCCAGTACTTC	CASSLRADQETQYF
TRBV6-1	many	TRBJ1-5	NA	TGTGCCAGCAGTGAAGCAATAGGGTTAAATCAGCCCCAGCATTTT	CASSEAIGLNQPQHF
TRBV27	many	TRBJ1-1	NA	TGTGCCAGCACTTTTAAGTGGGGTGGGGACACTGAAGCTTTCTTT	CASTFKWGGDTEAFF
TRBV18	few	TRBJ2-7	NA	TGTGCCAGCTCACCACCGACCTCCTACGAGCAGTACTTC	CASSPPTSYEQYF
TRBV7-2	few	TRBJ2-1	NA	TGTGCCAGCAGCTTACATGGGACTCCCACTTACAATGAGCAGTTCTTC	CASSLHGTPTYNEQFF
TRBV12-3/TRBV12-4	many	TRBJ1-1	TRBD1	TGTGCCAGCAGTTGGACAGGGAATCGGAACACTGAAGCTTTCTTT	CASSWTGNRNTEAFF
TRBV30	NA	TRBJ2-1	NA	TGTGCCTGGACCCGGGATTTCAATGAGCAGTTCTTC	CAWTRDFNEQFF
TRBV10-3	many	TRBJ2-2	NA	TGTGCCATCAGTGGGGGACAGAACACCGGGGAGCTGTTTTTT	CAISGGQNTGELFF
TRBV6-2/TRBV6-3	many	TRBJ2-7	NA	TGTGCCAGCCATTTGACAGGCAAGAGGGAGCAGTACTTC	CASHLTGKREQYF
TRBV20-1	many	TRBJ2-7	NA	TGCAGTGCTAGAGTTTGGGACACGAGCTCCTACGAGCAGTACTTC	CSARVWDTSSYEQYF
TRBV2	few	TRBJ1-2	NA	TGTGCCAGCAGGACGGACAGAAAAAGCTATGGCTACACCTTC	CASRTDRKSYGYTF
TRBV10-3	many	TRBJ2-4	NA	TGTGCCACCAAGGCCGAAAACATTCAGTACTTC	CATKAENIQYF
TRBV3-1	NA	TRBJ2-3	NA	TGTGCCAGCAGCCGTACCCTGGACTTTGGGCAGTATTTT	CASSRTLDFGQYF
TRBV7-9	many	TRBJ2-5	NA	TGTGCCAGCAGCTTAACCCAAGAGACCCAGTACTTC	CASSLTQETQYF
TRBV12-3/TRBV12-4	few	TRBJ1-1	NA	TGTGCCAGCAGTAAAAGAGGCGGGGCCCCTGAAGCTTTCTTT	CASSKRGGAPEAFF
TRBV5-5	many	TRBJ1-2	NA	TGTGCCAGCAGCTCGTCGGGTTATGGCTACACCTTC	CASSSSGYGYTF
TRBV27	many	TRBJ1-6	NA	TGTGCCAGCCAGGGTAGTAATTCACCCCTCCACTTT	CASQGSNSPLHF